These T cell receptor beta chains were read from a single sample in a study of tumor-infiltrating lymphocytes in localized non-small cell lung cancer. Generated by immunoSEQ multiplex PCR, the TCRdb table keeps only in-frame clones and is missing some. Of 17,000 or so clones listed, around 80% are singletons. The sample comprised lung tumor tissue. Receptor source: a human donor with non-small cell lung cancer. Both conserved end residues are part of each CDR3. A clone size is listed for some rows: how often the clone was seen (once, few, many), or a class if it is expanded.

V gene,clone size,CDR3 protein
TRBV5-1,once,CASSLESGRAPDTQYF
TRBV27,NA,CASGRGVTNEKLFF
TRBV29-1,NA,CSVEVNRGDIQYF
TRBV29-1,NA,CSVLTMGDTQYF
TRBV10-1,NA,CASSKTGAYEQYF
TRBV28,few,CASSLRTGRETQYF
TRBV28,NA,CASKKGSISNEQYF
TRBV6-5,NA,CASSPAYEQYF
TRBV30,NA,CAWKVAGAHEQYF
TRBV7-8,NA,CASSLVPGEAYEQYF
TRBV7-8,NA,CASSPGQVRNIQYF
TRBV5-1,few,CASSLVGGPSNQPQHF
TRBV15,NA,CATSRRDREIETQYF
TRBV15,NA,CATSRDLGEWAGELFF
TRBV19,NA,CASREANSYEQYF